Sequencing of this T cell receptor (beta chain) was carried out in a study of CD8+ T cells in alopecia areata. Study context: Treated patients were dosed with oral tofacitinib, taking 5 to 10 mg twice daily.

Comment on this clone: Its cognate antigen is unknown.

Treatment noted: oral pan-JAK inhibitor, 5-10 mg twice daily. The sorting of PBMCs gave CD4+ and CD8+ T cells. V was trimmed by 3 bases and J by 5 bases, leaving 6 bases between them. Germline assignment: CDR1 LGHNA and CDR2 YSLEER. This CDR3 has 12 amino acids. Study-wide findings and caveats: Higher clonality and more expanded CD8+ clones appeared in lesional than normal scalp. Tofacitinib yielded significantly lower scalp clonality and fewer expanded CD8+ clones among the top 100.

Sequencing templates came from extracted RNA that was reverse transcribed into cDNA. Data came from immunoSEQ multiplex PCR; TCRdb stores just in-frame clones and leaves some out. Among more than 90,000 clones listed, 58% were seen once. This TCR was recovered from a human donor with alopecia areata. The material sequenced was CD8+ T cells sorted from blood, taken at week 4, from a patient treated with tofacitinib. The chain is built from TRBV4-3 and TRBJ2-3; D possibly corresponds to TRBD2 (5 bases). The DNA for the CDR3 is TGCGCCAGCAGCCATGGAGGAGATACGCAGTATTTT. This gives the protein CASSHGGDTQYF.